This TCR beta chain came from a study of Ad26.COV2.S vaccination and SARS-CoV-2 variants. About the study: Donor participated within the Ad26.COV2.S arm of the COV1001 trial. Once, or twice with 56 days between doses, Ad26.COV2.S was given intramuscularly. Findings and limits, study-wide: Participants in the vaccine arm had higher spike-specific TCR breadth; placebo recipients had lower.

As for this clone: Antigen unknown.

Clones were sequenced by immunoSEQ multiplex PCR, and TCRdb holds only the in-frame ones, with some missing. The table includes 430,000 or so clones, roughly nine tenths detected once. The V end was cut by 6 bases, the J end by 3 bases, with 11 bases between. The CDR3 spans 14 residues. Germline values: CDR1 MNHEY, CDR2 SVGAGI. Noted treatment: some 20 received Ad26.COV2.S at low or high dose, single or two shots; several received placebo; per-sample allocation not given. Samples analyzed were those drawn on day 63 after the first vaccine or placebo injection. What was given as vaccine was an Ad26 vector encoding Wuhan-strain SARS-CoV-2 spike.

This clonotype was sampled from a person between 18 and 65 years old who received the Ad26.COV2.S COVID-19 vaccine or a placebo. The material was peripheral blood, obtained in a trial of Ad26.COV2.S vaccine versus placebo. The chain recombines TRBV6-5 with TRBJ1-4, with D possibly TRBD1 on 5 matching bases. The CDR3 sequence is CASRDMGSNEKLFF. In DNA form, the CDR3 reads TGTGCCAGCAGGGACATGGGGTCTAATGAAAAACTGTTTTTT.